The subject of this entry is one T cell receptor beta chain. Per the authors' pipeline: The authors estimated nucleated cell counts from reference gene primer amplification. Sequencing used immunoSEQ multiplex PCR; TCRdb keeps in-frame clones, though not all of them. D and trimming come from the DNA, and the V and J calls and clone size come from that table. Of tens of thousands of clones in the sample, 76% were seen once. This sample was included in a study of blood T cell repertoires in COVID-19. Study-wide context: Sites across the United States, Italy and Spain contributed samples from acute and convalescent COVID-19. T cells, B-cell-depleted T cells, or PBMCs supplied cDNA or gDNA.

Per the germline V gene, CDR1 is SGHDN and CDR2 is FVKESK. The ends lost 3 bases at V and 5 bases at J; junction bases unmatched: 3. The CDR3 totals 13 residues. V and J are TRBV14 and TRBJ1-2; 7 positions agree with TRBD1. The source is a man aged 70 or older with acute or convalescent COVID-19. Material: peripheral blood. Here the CDR3 reads CASSHRQGYGYTF. CDR3 DNA sequence: TGTGCCAGCAGCCATAGACAGGGTTATGGCTACACCTTC. The entire variable domain, with the rest obtained from reference TRBV14 and TRBJ1-2, is as follows: EAGVTQFPSHSVIEKGQTVTLRCDPISGHDNLYWYRRVMGKEIKFLLHFVKESKQDESGMPNNRFLAERTGGTYSTLKVQPAELEDSGVYFCASSHRQGYGYTFGSGTRLTVV.